The 20 T cell receptor beta chains below were found in one sample sequenced in a study of Ad26.COV2.S vaccination and SARS-CoV-2 variants (dated by TCRdb to the early 2020s). What the treatment or condition label conveys for this sample: around 19 received Ad26.COV2.S at low or high dose, single or two shots; about 5 received placebo; per-sample allocation not given. Repertoires of vaccine and placebo recipients were sequenced from samples taken on day 63 after the first injection. Libraries were made using the immunoSEQ multiplex PCR assay. Here the immuneACCESS table is served through TCRdb, limited to in-frame sequences with V and J called. Missing clones are a known gap in these copies; in checked studies unresolved V genes cover under half, and the rest lacks a known reason. This sample gives 400,000 to 500,000 clones in total; 80% to 90% of them show up just once. About 2.5% of the sample goes to the ten largest clones.

This material consisted of peripheral blood, taken in a trial of Ad26.COV2.S vaccine versus placebo. These receptors all come from a person between 18 and 65 years old who received the Ad26.COV2.S COVID-19 vaccine or a placebo.

V gene TRBV2 combines with J gene TRBJ1-5; tentatively, D is TRBD1 (6 bases). The CDR3 has 13 amino acids. V shed 7 bases and J shed 7 bases, with 14 bases lying between them. Germline CDR1 reads SNHLY; CDR2 reads FYNNEI. In DNA form, the CDR3 reads TGTGCCAGCACTCTGGGGGGCGGCCAGCCCCAGCATTTT. Its protein product is CASTLGGGQPQHF.

V gene TRBV12-5 combines with J gene TRBJ2-5; D not resolved. The CDR3 totals 13 residues. Germline CDR1 LGHNT, CDR2 FRNRAP. Trimming shortened V by 6 bases and J by 3 bases, and 11 bases separated the two germline ends. Here the CDR3 reads CASGSYGEETQYF. In DNA form, the CDR3 reads TGTGCTAGTGGGTCTTATGGGGAAGAGACCCAGTACTTC.

This chain links TRBV3-1 (or the pseudogene TRBV3-2) with TRBJ2-4; D is undetermined. The V end was cut by 6 bases, the J end by 7 bases, with 19 bases between. The CDR3 is 15 amino acids. Germline assignment: CDR1 LGHDT and CDR2 YNNKEL (reference sequence). For the CDR3, the DNA is TGTGCCAGCAGGCCGGGCTTACAAAATATCAACATTCAGTACTTC. Amino acid sequence: CASRPGLQNINIQYF.

The chain employs TRBV12-3 or TRBV12-4 and TRBJ2-7, with unresolved D. With 8 bases removed from V and 7 bases from J, the gap between germline ends came to 15 bases. The CDR3 length is 12 residues. The chain's CDR3 is CASRRERREQYF. The CDR3 DNA follows: TGTGCCAGCCGGAGAGAAAGACGGGAGCAGTACTTC.

This chain links TRBV7-8 with TRBJ1-5; tentatively, D is TRBD1 (6 bases). Trimming took off 2 bases at V and 3 bases at J, with 11 bases between the two ends. Germline CDR1 SGHVS, CDR2 FQNEAQ. CDR3 length: 15 residues. CDR3 DNA sequence: TGTGCCAGCAGCTTATTAGGGGGGCTCAATCAGCCCCAGCATTTT. Translated: CASSLLGGLNQPQHF.

This chain joins TRBV5-8 and TRBJ1-1, with TRBD1 matching 7 bases. CDR1 is SGHTS, CDR2 YDEGEE, per germline. CDR3 size: 16 residues. J gave up 7 bases and V 3 bases, and 15 bases lay outside the gene matches. The CDR3, as DNA: TGTGCCAGCAGCTACGGCAGGGGGGAAGTAATTGGTGAAGCTTTCTTT. Translating gives CASSYGRGEVIGEAFF.

This clone has more than one count but fewer than ten. The genes are TRBV20-1 and TRBJ1-5; 7 positions agree with TRBD1. Germline V gives CDR1 DFQATT, CDR2 SNEGSKA (reference sequence). Trimming at V came to 3 bases and at J to 3 bases, leaving 5 bases not matched to a gene. This CDR3 comprises 14 residues. Here the CDR3 DNA reads TGCAGTGCTAGTACAGGGGCCACCAATCAGCCCCAGCATTTT. This sequence encodes CSASTGATNQPQHF.

This clone appeared a few times. V gene TRBV7-3 combines with J gene TRBJ1-6; D ambiguous. This CDR3 comprises 14 residues. Germline V gives CDR1 SGHTA, CDR2 FQGTGA. Trimming removed 2 bases at V and 0 bases at J, with 2 bases between. The CDR3 coding sequence is TGTGCCAGCAGCTTAGTCTCCTATAATTCACCCCTCCACTTT. It is translated as CASSLVSYNSPLHF.

The chain links TRBV7-3 to TRBJ2-2; maybe TRBD2 (6 bases). The CDR3 sequence is 16 residues long. Germline V gene lookup returns CDR1 SGHTA and CDR2 FQGTGA. V was shortened by 5 bases and J by 4 bases, with 17 bases between the two germline ends. CDR3 bases: TGTGCCAGCAGCCGGGGCGGGATTAGTCTCACCGGGGAGCTGTTTTTT. This encodes CASSRGGISLTGELFF.

The genes are TRBV21-1 and TRBJ2-7; the table's D call, TRBD1, has no DNA check behind it. TRBV21-1 is a pseudogene segment. The CDR3 runs 14 residues. This CDR3 is CARGTGGCYHEQYV. The CDR3 region has the DNA TGTGCCAGAGGGACAGGGGGTTGTTATCACGAGCAGTACGTC.

This clone appeared a single time. The chain recombines TRBV6-5 with TRBJ2-5; D may be TRBD2 (7 bases). The CDR3 covers 15 residues. Between the trimmed V and J ends, which lost 4 bases and 5 bases, there was a span of 17 bases. The germline CDR1 and CDR2 sequences are MNHEY and SVGAGI. Here the CDR3 reads CASSSRGAPGETQYF. The CDR3 DNA reads TGTGCCAGCAGTTCACGGGGGGCCCCGGGGGAGACCCAGTACTTC.

The rearrangement joins TRBV10-3 to TRBJ2-1; 9 nucleotides match TRBD2. V shed 1 base and J 8 bases; nucleotides not matched to a gene: 6. The CDR3 has 15 residues. Per germline, CDR1 ENHRY and CDR2 SYGVKD. The CDR3 coding sequence is TGTGCCATCAGTGAGTTTGCGGGAGGGTTGGATGAGCAGTTCTTC. Its protein product is CAISEFAGGLDEQFF.

This chain joins TRBV5-1 and TRBJ2-5, with unresolved D. CDR3 length: 15 amino acids. CDR1 is SGHRS, CDR2 YFSETQ, per germline. Between the trimmed V and J ends, which lost 3 bases and 5 bases, there was a span of 17 bases. The DNA for the CDR3 is TGCGCCAGCAGCTGGGATGGGAACGGGCGGGAGACCCAGTACTTC. This encodes CASSWDGNGRETQYF.

This chain connects TRBV27 to TRBJ2-2; the D gene is possibly TRBD1 (5 bases). Germline loops: CDR1 MNHEY, CDR2 SMNVEV (reference sequence). V lost 5 bases and J 4 bases, leaving 14 bases between the germline ends. The CDR3 is 15 amino acids. This chain's CDR3 is CASSPRTPFTGELFF. The CDR3 DNA follows: TGTGCCAGCAGTCCCCGGACACCCTTCACCGGGGAGCTGTTTTTT.

The chain uses TRBV23-1 and TRBJ2-7; possibly TRBD1 for D (6 bases). TRBV23-1 carries the ORF label, with uncertain function. The V end was cut by 0 bases, the J end by 6 bases, with 15 bases between. The CDR3 loop spans 15 amino acids. CDR3 bases: TGCGCCAGCAGTCAATCGAGACAGGTTTTGGGCGAGCAGTACTTC. Protein product: CASSQSRQVLGEQYF.

The chain links TRBV21-1 to TRBJ2-2; the table's D call, TRBD1, was not checked against the DNA. TRBV21-1 is given as a pseudogene. The CDR3 extends over 13 amino acids. In DNA, the CDR3 is TGTGCCAGATCAGGGCCAAACACCGGGGAGCTGTTTTTT. This translates into CARSGPNTGELFF.

J is TRBJ1-1 and V is TRBV19, with D possibly TRBD1 on 5 matching bases. The V gene's germline CDR1 is LNHDA and CDR2 SQIVND (reference sequence). The CDR3 runs to 15 residues. Trimming cost V 7 bases and J 0 bases, with 15 bases left between them. The CDR3 reads CASIQGGFMNTEAFF. CDR3 coding DNA: TGTGCCAGTATTCAGGGAGGGTTCATGAACACTGAAGCTTTCTTT.

The V call is TRBV28, the J call TRBJ1-5; a possible D gene is TRBD1 (5 bases). The CDR3 is 14 residues long. The V end was cut by 2 bases, the J end by 7 bases, with 12 bases between. Germline values: CDR1 MDHEN, CDR2 SYDVKM. The CDR3 loop reads CASSLAGDGQPQHF. For the CDR3, the DNA is TGTGCCAGCAGTTTAGCGGGGGACGGGCAGCCCCAGCATTTT.

The chain is built from TRBV29-1 and TRBJ2-4; tentative D call: TRBD2 (6 bases). This CDR3 is 13 amino acids long. Between the trimmed V and J ends, which lost 7 bases and 0 bases, there was a span of 10 bases. CDR1 SQVTM and CDR2 ANQGSEA come from the germline V gene. CDR3 region: CSAGGLAKNIQYF. The CDR3 DNA sequence: TGCAGCGCCGGGGGTCTAGCCAAAAACATTCAGTACTTC.

The J gene is TRBJ2-1, the V gene TRBV5-1; 7 bases are shared with TRBD2. CDR3 length equals 15 residues. Germline values: CDR1 SGHRS, CDR2 YFSETQ. The ends lost 0 bases at V and 4 bases at J; junction bases unmatched: 4. DNA for the CDR3: TGCGCCAGCAGCTTGGTGTCTAGCGGTTACAATGAGCAGTTCTTC. Translated: CASSLVSSGYNEQFF.